A selection of T cell receptor beta chains follows, all from one sample in a study of CD8 T cells in ankylosing spondylitis. Each CDR3 protein is one row after TCRdb ran MiXCR on the 5' RACE reads. The sample includes around 220,000 distinct CDR3 sequences, around 16% seen only once; the top ten take roughly 42%. Sequenced input: blood, either unsorted or a sorted T cell fraction (not recorded which). The receptors here all came from a male donor with ankylosing spondylitis. CDR3s include the opening cysteine and the closing phenylalanine or tryptophan. The D gene is left open where the match is weak. For some rows the clone size is stated as once, few or many, or as a class when expanded; others skip it.

CDR3nt | CDR3aa | j_gene | v_gene | d_gene | abundance
TGTGCCAGCAGCGACAATTTAGGACAGGGGAGGATAGATCAGCCCCAGCATTTT | CASSDNLGQGRIDQPQHF | TRBJ1-5 | TRBV2 | TRBD1 | -
TGTGCCAGCAGTTTAGAATGGGGGCTAGCGAACAATGAGCAGTTCTTC | CASSLEWGLANNEQFF | TRBJ2-1 | TRBV27 | - | -
TGTGCCAGCAGCCCAGACAGGGACCACGAGCAGTACTTC | CASSPDRDHEQYF | TRBJ2-7 | TRBV12-3/TRBV12-4 | TRBD1 | -
TGTGCCAGTAGTTCGCCCAGGGAGAACACCGGGGAGCTGTTTTTT | CASSSPRENTGELFF | TRBJ2-2 | TRBV19 | - | few
TGTGCCAGCAGCGAAGCCGGGACAGCGACCAACACCGGGGAGCTGTTTTTT | CASSEAGTATNTGELFF | TRBJ2-2 | TRBV21-1 | - | few
TGTGCCAGCAGCTTGGGGGCAGGCCCCTACAATGAGCAGTTCTTC | CASSLGAGPYNEQFF | TRBJ2-1 | TRBV5-6 | - | few
TGTGCCAGCAGTGAACTGGGGGGGAATCAGCCCCAGCATTTT | CASSELGGNQPQHF | TRBJ1-5 | TRBV2 | - | -
TGCAGTGCTAGAACGCTGGAAGTCCGGGGGAGAGGTGAGCAGTTCTTC | CSARTLEVRGRGEQFF | TRBJ2-1 | TRBV20-1 | - | many
TGTGCCAGCAGTCCCGTCCGGGCGAGCACAGATACGCAGTATTTT | CASSPVRASTDTQYF | TRBJ2-3 | TRBV12-3/TRBV12-4 | - | few
TGCAGCGTTGAAGATCTCGGACAGTCTAACTATGGCTACACCTTC | CSVEDLGQSNYGYTF | TRBJ1-2 | TRBV29-1 | - | -
TGCAGCGGAGGTAGGGGGCCTCCGAACACTGAAGCTTTCTTT | CSGGRGPPNTEAFF | TRBJ1-1 | TRBV29-1 | TRBD1 | few
TGTGCCAGCAGCAGAGCGGGGGGTGACGATACGCAGTATTTT | CASSRAGGDDTQYF | TRBJ2-3 | TRBV7-2 | TRBD2 | -
TGTGCCAGCAGCTCCAATCTGCCGGGACAGGGGGGTTACGAGCAGTACTTC | CASSSNLPGQGGYEQYF | TRBJ2-7 | TRBV7-9 | TRBD1 | -
TGCGCCAGCAGCCAAGACTGGATAGGGGTGTCGTCCTACGAGCAGTACTTC | CASSQDWIGVSSYEQYF | TRBJ2-7 | TRBV4-3 | - | -
TGTGCCAGCAGCTCCACGGGTCTCTTTAAGCGGGAGGGCCGGAACGAGCAGTACTTC | CASSSTGLFKREGRNEQYF | TRBJ2-7 | TRBV11-1 | TRBD2 | -
TGCAGTGCTAGAGTGTTGGAGGGTCTCTACGAGCAGTACTTC | CSARVLEGLYEQYF | TRBJ2-7 | TRBV20-1 | - | few
TGTGCCAGCAGCAAAGATAGGAATTCTCCTAACCCTATTATGAACACTGAAGCTTTCTTT | CASSKDRNSPNPIMNTEAFF | TRBJ1-1 | TRBV21-1 | - | -
TGTGCCAGCAGCAATGGGTACTTCCTTAGCACAGATACGCAGTATTTT | CASSNGYFLSTDTQYF | TRBJ2-3 | TRBV9 | - | few
TGTGCCAGCAGCTTAGAGGGGGGAGGGACTGAAGTTTTCTTT | CASSLEGGGTEVFF | TRBJ1-1 | TRBV13 | - | -
TGTGCCAGCGGGACAGGGTACGAGCAGTACTTC | CASGTGYEQYF | TRBJ2-7 | TRBV6-5 | TRBD1 | few
TGCAGTGCTAGTCTACTTAGCACTAGCACAGATACGCAGTATTTT | CSASLLSTSTDTQYF | TRBJ2-3 | TRBV20-1 | - | many
TGCAGCGTTGACGGCCGGACAGTATGGTACAATGAGCAGTTCTTC | CSVDGRTVWYNEQFF | TRBJ2-1 | TRBV29-1 | - | few
TGCGCCAGCAGCTGGGGACTAGCGGGAGGAGAGACCCAGTACTTC | CASSWGLAGGETQYF | TRBJ2-5 | TRBV5-1 | TRBD2 | few
TGCAGCTTCCAGGGACTAGCGGATATCAGCTCCTACAATGAGCAGTTCTTC | CSFQGLADISSYNEQFF | TRBJ2-1 | TRBV29-1 | TRBD2 | many
TGTGCCAGCAGGATATCCGTCGACCGGAGCGTGAACACTGAAGCTTTCTTT | CASRISVDRSVNTEAFF | TRBJ1-1 | TRBV12-3/TRBV12-4 | - | few
TGCGCCAGCAGGGGACAGGGGGGCGAGCAGTACTTC | CASRGQGGEQYF | TRBJ2-7 | TRBV4-1 | TRBD1 | few
TGCGCCAGCAGCTTGGCCCCGAACACTGAAGCTTTCTTT | CASSLAPNTEAFF | TRBJ1-1 | TRBV5-1 | - | many
TGTGCCAGCAGTTTCAACAGGGATCGACGCGAGCAGTACTTC | CASSFNRDRREQYF | TRBJ2-7 | TRBV27 | - | few
TGTGCCAGCAGTTTCGAGGGCCTCCAAAAAGATTCACCCCTCCACTTT | CASSFEGLQKDSPLHF | TRBJ1-6 | TRBV12-3/TRBV12-4 | - | many
TGTGCCAGCAGCCTCCCATTAACCCCAGGGGCCAGGCAGGTGGAGACCCAGTACTTC | CASSLPLTPGARQVETQYF | TRBJ2-5 | TRBV11-2 | - | few
TGTGCCAGCAGCCCACTTAGGAGTAGCGGGAGTGAGACCCAGTACTTC | CASSPLRSSGSETQYF | TRBJ2-5 | TRBV9 | TRBD2 | -
TGTGCCTGGAGCGGAACTTACAGGGTCGAAAAGTACGAGCAGTACTTC | CAWSGTYRVEKYEQYF | TRBJ2-7 | TRBV30 | - | -
TGTGCCAGCAGTTCGGATTCGACGGGTAGGACTAGCCCCTACGAGCAGTACTTC | CASSSDSTGRTSPYEQYF | TRBJ2-7 | TRBV27 | TRBD2 | many
TGTGCCAGCAGCCCGCCCAGGGTCAAAAACATTCAGTACTTC | CASSPPRVKNIQYF | TRBJ2-4 | TRBV7-9 | - | -
TGTGCCAGCAGCCAAGATGGGACAGGGGTCTACGAGCAGTACTTC | CASSQDGTGVYEQYF | TRBJ2-7 | TRBV3-1 | TRBD1 | few
TGTGCCAGCAGCAACAGGGGAGAGGCCTATGGCTACACCTTC | CASSNRGEAYGYTF | TRBJ1-2 | TRBV12-3/TRBV12-4 | TRBD1 | -
TGCGCCAGCAGCCAAATAGCGGGAGGCGTAGGGGAGACCCAGTACTTC | CASSQIAGGVGETQYF | TRBJ2-5 | TRBV4-3 | TRBD2 | once
TGCGCCAGCAGCCAAATCAGCGGTTCAGATACGCAGTATTTT | CASSQISGSDTQYF | TRBJ2-3 | TRBV4-3 | - | few
TGTGCCAGCAGTTTCCCTACTAGCGGGAGATCGGCCGGGGAGCTGTTTTTT | CASSFPTSGRSAGELFF | TRBJ2-2 | TRBV28 | TRBD2 | few
TGTGCCAGCAGCTTATCCGGACAGGGCTTTTCCCCAGATACGCAGTATTTT | CASSLSGQGFSPDTQYF | TRBJ2-3 | TRBV7-9 | TRBD1 | few
TGCGCCAGCAGCCGGGCGTCCACAGATACGCAGTATTTT | CASSRASTDTQYF | TRBJ2-3 | TRBV4-3 | - | once
TGCAGCGTTGAAGATGGGACAGGGGCGCTACAAGATGGCTACACCTTC | CSVEDGTGALQDGYTF | TRBJ1-2 | TRBV29-1 | TRBD1 | many